The rows below give T cell receptor beta chains drawn from one sample of a study of T cell responses to AZD1222 COVID-19 vaccine. TCRdb's copy holds only in-frame clones and misses some; the assay was immunoSEQ multiplex PCR. The table records about 150,000 clones, approximately 87% of them present only once. Sequencing was performed on peripheral blood, taken on day 0 of MenACWY control vaccination. All receptors derive from an adult in good health. Both conserved end residues are part of each CDR3. A D gene is named only where the DNA matches it firmly. Size values are once, few and many counts, or a class for expanded clones, and some rows have none.

V	size	J	D	DNA	CDR3
TRBV5-8	NA	TRBJ1-1	TRBD1	TGTGCCAGCAGCTTGGCAGGGGGTTGGACTGAAGCTTTCTTT	CASSLAGGWTEAFF
TRBV11-3	NA	TRBJ2-1	NA	TGTGCCAGCAGCTTAGACCCTGACAGACCGTTCAATGAGCAGTTCTTC	CASSLDPDRPFNEQFF
TRBV30	NA	TRBJ1-4	TRBD1	TGTGCCTGGACTGGGATTGGGGACAGGCCTAATGAAAAACTGTTTTTT	CAWTGIGDRPNEKLFF
TRBV5-1	NA	TRBJ1-2	NA	TGCGCCAGCAGCTTGTCGGCGATAGGAAGCTATGGCTACACCTTC	CASSLSAIGSYGYTF
TRBV5-1	NA	TRBJ1-1	NA	TGCGCCAGCAGCAAGGGGGTAGCTGTGAACACTGAAGCTTTCTTT	CASSKGVAVNTEAFF
TRBV9	NA	TRBJ1-6	NA	TGTGCCAGCAGCGTGAAAAGCTCCTATAATTCACCCCTCCACTTT	CASSVKSSYNSPLHF
TRBV25-1	once	TRBJ1-1	NA	TGTGCCAGCAGTGAATTTCGCAGGGCGAGTGCCACTGAAGCTTTCTTT	CASSEFRRASATEAFF
TRBV2	NA	TRBJ2-1	NA	TGTGCCAGCAGTGAAGAATGGGGACCCAATGAGCAGTTCTTC	CASSEEWGPNEQFF
TRBV19	NA	TRBJ1-1	NA	TGTGCCAGTAGTATGGAAGGCAGGGCTAAATCTTCCACTGAAGCTTTCTTT	CASSMEGRAKSSTEAFF
TRBV18	NA	TRBJ2-3	NA	TGTGCCAGCCTCCCCAGGACAAGGACAGATACGCAGTATTTT	CASLPRTRTDTQYF
TRBV27	once	TRBJ1-6	TRBD1	TGTGCCAGCAGTCTAGGACAGGTTAATTCACCCCTCCACTTT	CASSLGQVNSPLHF
TRBV5-1	NA	TRBJ2-2	NA	TGCGCCAGCGCGCCCCTTTCGGCGAACACCGGGGAGCTGTTTTTT	CASAPLSANTGELFF
TRBV5-1	NA	TRBJ2-6	NA	TGCGCCAGCGTCCCGACGGCGAGCTCTGGGGCCAACGTCCTGACTTTC	CASVPTASSGANVLTF
TRBV12-3/TRBV12-4	NA	TRBJ1-2	NA	TGTGCCAGCAGTTACCCTCCCGCCTATGGCTACACCTTC	CASSYPPAYGYTF
TRBV27	NA	TRBJ2-7	TRBD2	TGTGCCAGCAGTTTCCTCGGACTAGCGGGAGGGGACTCCTACGAGCAGTACTTC	CASSFLGLAGGDSYEQYF
TRBV3-1/TRBV3-2	NA	TRBJ2-7	NA	TGTGCCAGCAGCCAAGTTGGCTTGCGCAGCTACGAGCAGTACTTC	CASSQVGLRSYEQYF
TRBV7-2	once	TRBJ1-6	NA	TGTGCCAGCAGCTCCCAGTCCGGGGGGGTCGGGTCACCCCTCCACTTT	CASSSQSGGVGSPLHF
TRBV7-9	NA	TRBJ1-2	NA	TGTGCCAGCAGCTTTTTTGATGCAGAGGCCAATGGCTACACCTTC	CASSFFDAEANGYTF
TRBV5-1	NA	TRBJ2-1	NA	TGCGCCAGCAGCTTGGCCCCTAGCCCCGAAAATGAGCAGTTCTTC	CASSLAPSPENEQFF
TRBV3-1/TRBV3-2	NA	TRBJ2-5	TRBD2	TGTGCCAGCAGCCAAGGACTAGCGGAGACCCAGTACTTC	CASSQGLAETQYF
TRBV7-9	once	TRBJ2-7	NA	TGTGCCAGCAACCCGGGCGGGACACCGGGCTCCTACGAGCAGTACTTC	CASNPGGTPGSYEQYF
TRBV5-6	NA	TRBJ1-2	NA	TGTGCCAGCAGTTCTCCGAGACTCACTAACTATGGCTACACCTTC	CASSSPRLTNYGYTF
TRBV18	few	TRBJ2-1	NA	TGTGCCAGCTCACCGGCTAGTGATGAGCAGTTCTTC	CASSPASDEQFF
TRBV7-9	NA	TRBJ2-6	NA	TGTGCCAGCAGCTCCATCTGGGGCTCTGGGGCCAACGTCCTGACTTTC	CASSSIWGSGANVLTF
TRBV11-2	NA	TRBJ2-1	TRBD2	TGTGCCAGCAGCCACGCTCGGGGGGGGCCCTACAATGAGCAGTTCTTC	CASSHARGGPYNEQFF
TRBV5-4	NA	TRBJ1-1	NA	TGTGCCAGCAGCTCCCTGGGGAGGGCTCACACTGAAGCTTTCTTT	CASSSLGRAHTEAFF
TRBV28	NA	TRBJ1-5	NA	TGTGCCAGCAGTTCTTGGGGTCAGCCCCAGCATTTT	CASSSWGQPQHF
TRBV6-5	NA	TRBJ2-7	NA	TGTGCCAGCAGATTACCTAGCTCCTACGAGCAGTACTTC	CASRLPSSYEQYF
TRBV5-1	NA	TRBJ1-2	NA	TGCGCCAGCATGGAGGGTGGGGGCGCTAACTATGGCTACACCTTC	CASMEGGGANYGYTF